These T cell receptor beta chains were read from a single sample in a study of response to subunit inactivated influenza vaccine. Each CDR3 protein is one row after TCRdb ran MiXCR on the RT-PCR reads. There are 500,000 to 600,000 distinct CDR3 sequences in the sample; approximately 16% occur only once, and 2.5% to 3.5% lies in the top ten. Specimen: CD4+ T cells sorted from PBMCs, collected less than 30 months after vaccination. The receptors were sampled from a man aged 50 to 75 who received an inactivated influenza vaccine. The CDR3 runs from the conserved cysteine through the conserved F or W. D genes are given only for firm matches. The size of a clone is reported for some rows only, either as once, few or many, or as a class for expanded clones.

CDR3nt: TGTGCCAGCAGCTCTAGACGCTCAGCGGGAAGCTCCTACAATGAGCAGTTCTTC
CDR3aa: CASSSRRSAGSSYNEQFF
abundance: many
j_gene: TRBJ2-1
d_gene: TRBD2
v_gene: TRBV11-1

CDR3nt: TGTGCCAGCAGCCATGGGGGGGCTTTGGGCAATGAGCAGTTCTTC
CDR3aa: CASSHGGALGNEQFF
abundance: -
j_gene: TRBJ2-1
d_gene: -
v_gene: TRBV4-2

CDR3nt: TGTGCCAGCAGCTTAGATACGGCGGGGGGAACGGGGCAGTTCTTC
CDR3aa: CASSLDTAGGTGQFF
abundance: few
j_gene: TRBJ2-1
d_gene: TRBD2
v_gene: TRBV11-2

CDR3nt: TGTGCCAGCAGTGAATCGTGGGGGACCGGGGAGCTGTTTTTT
CDR3aa: CASSESWGTGELFF
abundance: few
j_gene: TRBJ2-2
d_gene: -
v_gene: TRBV2

CDR3nt: TGTGCCAGCAGACACGGGACTAGACTCACCGGGGAGCTGTTTTTT
CDR3aa: CASRHGTRLTGELFF
abundance: -
j_gene: TRBJ2-2
d_gene: TRBD2
v_gene: TRBV7-9

CDR3nt: TGCGCCAGCAGCTTGGGTCCGGGAATGAACACTGAAGCTTTCTTT
CDR3aa: CASSLGPGMNTEAFF
abundance: -
j_gene: TRBJ1-1
d_gene: -
v_gene: TRBV5-1

CDR3nt: TGCAGTGCTAGAGCGGGCGCAGGAGGGTCCTACGAGCAGTACTTC
CDR3aa: CSARAGAGGSYEQYF
abundance: -
j_gene: TRBJ2-7
d_gene: -
v_gene: TRBV20-1

CDR3nt: TGTGCCATCAGTGAGACAGGGAAGTCCTACGAGCAGTACTTC
CDR3aa: CAISETGKSYEQYF
abundance: few
j_gene: TRBJ2-7
d_gene: -
v_gene: TRBV10-3

CDR3nt: TGTGCCACCAGCAGAGCCAGCCCCCGGGACAGAGAAGAGACCCAGTACTTC
CDR3aa: CATSRASPRDREETQYF
abundance: -
j_gene: TRBJ2-5
d_gene: TRBD1
v_gene: TRBV15

CDR3nt: TGTGCCAGCACTAGGGACTTACTAAACTATGGCTACACCTTC
CDR3aa: CASTRDLLNYGYTF
abundance: -
j_gene: TRBJ1-2
d_gene: -
v_gene: TRBV12-3/TRBV12-4

CDR3nt: TGTGCCAGCAGCCAAGACAGGCACATGAACACTGAAGCTTTCTTT
CDR3aa: CASSQDRHMNTEAFF
abundance: few
j_gene: TRBJ1-1
d_gene: -
v_gene: TRBV7-2

CDR3nt: TGCAGCGTTGTTGGGGGCGACGTCTATGGCTACACCTTC
CDR3aa: CSVVGGDVYGYTF
abundance: -
j_gene: TRBJ1-2
d_gene: -
v_gene: TRBV29-1

CDR3nt: TGTGCCAGCAGCTTCGGGGTGGCCGGGGAGCTGTTTTTT
CDR3aa: CASSFGVAGELFF
abundance: -
j_gene: TRBJ2-2
d_gene: -
v_gene: TRBV5-8

CDR3nt: TGTGCCACTACGACCGGCGGGAGAACGGTCTTC
CDR3aa: CATTTGGRTVF
abundance: once
j_gene: TRBJ2-1
d_gene: TRBD2
v_gene: TRBV14

CDR3nt: TGTGCCAGCAGCCAAGATATCAGCCTAGCGGGGTTGTACTTC
CDR3aa: CASSQDISLAGLYF
abundance: many
j_gene: TRBJ2-4
d_gene: TRBD2
v_gene: TRBV3-1

CDR3nt: TGCGCCAGCAGCTTGGAGGGCCACACAGATACGCAGTATTTT
CDR3aa: CASSLEGHTDTQYF
abundance: -
j_gene: TRBJ2-3
d_gene: -
v_gene: TRBV5-1

CDR3nt: TGCAGTGCTGGACTAGCGGGAGGACTCTACGAGCAGTACTTC
CDR3aa: CSAGLAGGLYEQYF
abundance: few
j_gene: TRBJ2-7
d_gene: TRBD2
v_gene: TRBV20-1

CDR3nt: TGCAGTGCTAGAGATATCGGGACAGAGAACACTGAAGCTTTCTTT
CDR3aa: CSARDIGTENTEAFF
abundance: -
j_gene: TRBJ1-1
d_gene: TRBD1
v_gene: TRBV20-1

CDR3nt: TGTGCCAGCAGCGCAAGACTAGTGAGGAGCTCCTACGAGCAGTACTTC
CDR3aa: CASSARLVRSSYEQYF
abundance: few
j_gene: TRBJ2-7
d_gene: -
v_gene: TRBV28

CDR3nt: TGCGCCAGCAGCCAAGATCAGGGGGTGGCCTATGGCTACACCTTC
CDR3aa: CASSQDQGVAYGYTF
abundance: few
j_gene: TRBJ1-2
d_gene: TRBD1
v_gene: TRBV4-1

CDR3nt: TGTGCCAGCAGGCTAGCGGGGGCCCACACAGATACGCAGTATTTT
CDR3aa: CASRLAGAHTDTQYF
abundance: -
j_gene: TRBJ2-3
d_gene: TRBD2
v_gene: TRBV6-1

CDR3nt: TGTGCCAGCAGCCCATGGGACAACGACTATGGCTACACCTTC
CDR3aa: CASSPWDNDYGYTF
abundance: few
j_gene: TRBJ1-2
d_gene: -
v_gene: TRBV3-1

CDR3nt: TGCGCCAGCAGCCAAGTCGGGGGCAGTGGCTACACCTTC
CDR3aa: CASSQVGGSGYTF
abundance: few
j_gene: TRBJ1-2
d_gene: -
v_gene: TRBV4-3

CDR3nt: TGTGCCAGCAGGGCTTCGGGGTCCATCTATGGCTACACCTTC
CDR3aa: CASRASGSIYGYTF
abundance: -
j_gene: TRBJ1-2
d_gene: -
v_gene: TRBV12-3/TRBV12-4

CDR3nt: TGTGCCAGCAGCCAAATTCCTCCGGGACACACGGAGATCAATGAGCAGTTCTTC
CDR3aa: CASSQIPPGHTEINEQFF
abundance: -
j_gene: TRBJ2-1
d_gene: -
v_gene: TRBV6-2/TRBV6-3

CDR3nt: TGTGCCATCAGTGAGTCCAAGGGAGGCTACACCTTC
CDR3aa: CAISESKGGYTF
abundance: many
j_gene: TRBJ1-2
d_gene: -
v_gene: TRBV10-3

CDR3nt: TGTGCCAGCAGCCACCTAGCGGGGGCGAATGAGCAGTTCTTC
CDR3aa: CASSHLAGANEQFF
abundance: few
j_gene: TRBJ2-1
d_gene: TRBD2
v_gene: TRBV3-1

CDR3nt: TGCGCCAGCAGCCAAGATTTGACGGGGGCGGTCTACAATGAGCAGTTCTTC
CDR3aa: CASSQDLTGAVYNEQFF
abundance: few
j_gene: TRBJ2-1
d_gene: -
v_gene: TRBV4-3

CDR3nt: TGTGCCACCACCGACGGGGGGCGAGGCCCCTATAATGGCTACACCTTC
CDR3aa: CATTDGGRGPYNGYTF
abundance: few
j_gene: TRBJ1-2
d_gene: -
v_gene: TRBV15

CDR3nt: TGCAGTGCTAGAGCAATGCTAGCGGGTTTCTCCTACGAGCAGTACTTC
CDR3aa: CSARAMLAGFSYEQYF
abundance: -
j_gene: TRBJ2-7
d_gene: TRBD2
v_gene: TRBV20-1

CDR3nt: TGCAGTGCTAGACAGGGGGCCATTAACTATGGCTACACCTTC
CDR3aa: CSARQGAINYGYTF
abundance: few
j_gene: TRBJ1-2
d_gene: TRBD1
v_gene: TRBV20-1

CDR3nt: TGTGCCAGCAGCCCCCCCGGCAGGGCGACCCACGAGCAGTACTTC
CDR3aa: CASSPPGRATHEQYF
abundance: -
j_gene: TRBJ2-7
d_gene: -
v_gene: TRBV6-1

CDR3nt: TGTGCCAGCAGTTTTCGGGCCGCCGGGGGCTACACCTTC
CDR3aa: CASSFRAAGGYTF
abundance: -
j_gene: TRBJ1-2
d_gene: -
v_gene: TRBV12-3/TRBV12-4

CDR3nt: TGTGCCAGCAGACCTACGGGGAGAAACCAAGAGACCCAGTACTTC
CDR3aa: CASRPTGRNQETQYF
abundance: -
j_gene: TRBJ2-5
d_gene: -
v_gene: TRBV14

CDR3nt: TGTGCCAGCAGCTTAGATCAGTCGGCCGCGGAGACCCAGTACTTC
CDR3aa: CASSLDQSAAETQYF
abundance: many
j_gene: TRBJ2-5
d_gene: -
v_gene: TRBV11-2

CDR3nt: TGCGCCAGCAGCTTGATGGGCCTTACCTCTGGAAACACCATATATTTT
CDR3aa: CASSLMGLTSGNTIYF
abundance: -
j_gene: TRBJ1-3
d_gene: -
v_gene: TRBV5-1

CDR3nt: TGTGCCAGCAGTGAATTGGGAGGGAACACCGGGGAGCTGTTTTTT
CDR3aa: CASSELGGNTGELFF
abundance: few
j_gene: TRBJ2-2
d_gene: -
v_gene: TRBV6-1

CDR3nt: TGTGCCAGCAGTGAAATGCGACAGGGAGCCTACTCCTATAATTCACCCCTCCACTTT
CDR3aa: CASSEMRQGAYSYNSPLHF
abundance: -
j_gene: TRBJ1-6
d_gene: TRBD1
v_gene: TRBV6-1

CDR3nt: TGTGCCAGCAGTTGGTACAATGAGCAGTTCTTC
CDR3aa: CASSWYNEQFF
abundance: many
j_gene: TRBJ2-1
d_gene: -
v_gene: TRBV6-5

CDR3nt: TGTGCCATCAGTGAGTCTCCAAGCGCGAACACCGGGGAGCTGTTTTTT
CDR3aa: CAISESPSANTGELFF
abundance: -
j_gene: TRBJ2-2
d_gene: -
v_gene: TRBV10-3